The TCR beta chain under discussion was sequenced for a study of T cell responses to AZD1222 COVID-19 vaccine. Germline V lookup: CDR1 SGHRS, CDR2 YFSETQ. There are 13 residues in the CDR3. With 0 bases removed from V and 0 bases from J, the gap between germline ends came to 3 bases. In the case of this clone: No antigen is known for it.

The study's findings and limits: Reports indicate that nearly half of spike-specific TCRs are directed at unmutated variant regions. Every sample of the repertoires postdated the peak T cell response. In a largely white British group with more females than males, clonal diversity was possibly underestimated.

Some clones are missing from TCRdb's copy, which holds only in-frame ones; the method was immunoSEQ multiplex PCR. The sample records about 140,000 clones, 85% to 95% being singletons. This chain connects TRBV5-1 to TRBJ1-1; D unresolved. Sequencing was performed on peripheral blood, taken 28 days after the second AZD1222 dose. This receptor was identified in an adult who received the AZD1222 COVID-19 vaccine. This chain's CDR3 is CASSLEVNTEAFF. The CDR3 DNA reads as TGCGCCAGCAGCTTGGAGGTGAACACTGAAGCTTTCTTT. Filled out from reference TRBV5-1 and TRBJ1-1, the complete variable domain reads KAGVTQTPRYLIKTRGQQVTLSCSPISGHRSVSWYQQTPGQGLQFLFEYFSETQRNKGNFPGRFSGRQFSNSRSEMNVSTLELGDSALYLCASSLEVNTEAFFGQGTRLTVV.